This TCR beta chain was sequenced in a study of T cell responses to AZD1222 COVID-19 vaccine. Study details: Second-dose schedules of about 4 or about 12 weeks were combined. The study, taken as a whole, reports: Clonal diversity was possibly underestimated, and white British individuals and females predominated among donors. There were repertoire samples only from the period after the peak T cell response.

As to this clone: Antigen specificity is unknown.

Sequenced by immunoSEQ multiplex PCR; TCRdb stores in-frame clones only, minus some. The table has some 150,000 clones, about 90% seen once. CDR3 length: 16 residues. With V trimmed by 4 bases and J by 4 bases, 10 bases remained unmatched. CDR1 and CDR2 (germline): SGDLS, YYNGEE. J is TRBJ2-3 and V is TRBV9; 9 nucleotides align to TRBD1. This clonotype originated in an adult in good health. This sample comprised peripheral blood, obtained on day 0 of AZD1222 vaccination. The CDR3 region has the DNA TGTGCCAGCAGCCTCCGGTGGGGACAGGGAGCAGATACGCAGTATTTT. Amino acid sequence: CASSLRWGQGADTQYF.